These T cell receptor beta chains were read from a single sample in a study of control samples from healthy donors and cancer patients. The repertoire was sequenced with immunoSEQ multiplex PCR; TCRdb's copy has only in-frame clones and lacks some. This sample carries 150,000 to 200,000 clones, with approximately 2.2% going to the ten biggest clones. Sequenced sample: blood. These receptors came from a woman aged 30 to 39 in good health. Each CDR3 is given with its conserved first and last residue. The order of the fields is D gene, V gene, J gene, CDR3 protein, CDR3 DNA. A D gene is named only where the DNA matches it firmly.

d_gene: -
v_gene: TRBV4-3
j_gene: TRBJ2-4
CDR3aa: CASSQELRAKNIQYF
CDR3nt: TGCGCCAGCAGCCAAGAGCTGAGAGCCAAAAACATTCAGTACTTC

d_gene: -
v_gene: TRBV28
j_gene: TRBJ1-2
CDR3aa: CASSFSEGAYSGYTF
CDR3nt: TGTGCCAGCAGTTTTAGCGAGGGTGCATATTCTGGCTACACCTTC

d_gene: -
v_gene: TRBV6-2/TRBV6-3
j_gene: TRBJ2-7
CDR3aa: CASSYSSGPAYYEQYF
CDR3nt: TGTGCCAGCAGTTACTCGTCTGGGCCTGCTTACTACGAGCAGTACTTC

d_gene: -
v_gene: TRBV9
j_gene: TRBJ2-2
CDR3aa: CASSPRQSFSGELFF
CDR3nt: TGTGCCAGCAGCCCGCGACAGAGTTTTTCCGGGGAGCTGTTTTTT

d_gene: -
v_gene: TRBV6-1
j_gene: TRBJ1-2
CDR3aa: CASSEGSGPGYTF
CDR3nt: TGTGCCAGCAGTGAAGGTTCCGGTCCGGGCTACACCTTC

d_gene: TRBD2
v_gene: TRBV7-2
j_gene: TRBJ2-7
CDR3aa: CASSLMAGDRYEQYF
CDR3nt: TGTGCCAGCAGCTTGATGGCGGGGGATCGGTACGAGCAGTACTTC

d_gene: -
v_gene: TRBV20-1
j_gene: TRBJ1-5
CDR3aa: CSASYLDSNQPQHF
CDR3nt: TGCAGTGCTAGTTACCTCGATAGCAATCAGCCCCAGCATTTT

d_gene: -
v_gene: TRBV30
j_gene: TRBJ1-4
CDR3aa: CAWSGRVWEKLFF
CDR3nt: TGTGCCTGGAGTGGACGGGTCTGGGAAAAACTGTTTTTT

d_gene: -
v_gene: TRBV19
j_gene: TRBJ1-1
CDR3aa: CASIPWEGRITEAFF
CDR3nt: TGTGCCAGCATACCGTGGGAGGGACGTATCACTGAAGCTTTCTTT

d_gene: TRBD2
v_gene: TRBV19
j_gene: TRBJ2-4
CDR3aa: CASSIKGLASNIQYF
CDR3nt: TGTGCCAGTAGTATTAAGGGACTAGCTTCGAACATTCAGTACTTC

d_gene: -
v_gene: TRBV6-5
j_gene: TRBJ1-2
CDR3aa: CASSLGQTPVYGYTF
CDR3nt: TGTGCCAGCAGTCTGGGCCAGACCCCTGTGTATGGCTACACCTTC

d_gene: -
v_gene: TRBV6-2/TRBV6-3
j_gene: TRBJ1-6
CDR3aa: CASSYNKGFDLHF
CDR3nt: TGTGCCAGCAGTTACAACAAAGGGTTTGATCTCCACTTT

d_gene: -
v_gene: TRBV7-9
j_gene: TRBJ1-5
CDR3aa: CASSLGGQPQHF
CDR3nt: TGTGCCAGCAGCTTAGGGGGGCAGCCCCAGCATTTT

d_gene: -
v_gene: TRBV28
j_gene: TRBJ1-2
CDR3aa: CASSFYSLGQRANYGYTF
CDR3nt: TGTGCCAGCAGTTTTTATTCGCTTGGACAGCGAGCTAACTATGGCTACACCTTC

d_gene: -
v_gene: TRBV5-6
j_gene: TRBJ1-2
CDR3aa: CASRPIRQLGNYGYTF
CDR3nt: TGTGCCAGCAGACCAATTCGACAGCTGGGAAACTATGGCTACACCTTC

d_gene: -
v_gene: TRBV7-9
j_gene: TRBJ2-6
CDR3aa: CASSLGGSGANVLTF
CDR3nt: TGTGCCAGCAGCTTAGGTGGCTCTGGGGCCAACGTCCTGACTTTC

d_gene: -
v_gene: TRBV3-1/TRBV3-2
j_gene: TRBJ2-2
CDR3aa: CASSSTGELFF
CDR3nt: TGTGCCAGCAGCTCTACCGGGGAGCTGTTTTTT

d_gene: TRBD2
v_gene: TRBV5-1
j_gene: TRBJ2-1
CDR3aa: CASRPTGTSARSSYNEQFF
CDR3nt: TGCGCCAGCAGACCGACCGGGACTAGCGCCCGGAGCTCCTACAATGAGCAGTTCTTC

d_gene: TRBD2
v_gene: TRBV19
j_gene: TRBJ2-3
CDR3aa: CASRRLAGGPGTDTQYF
CDR3nt: TGTGCCAGTAGGAGACTAGCGGGGGGGCCAGGCACAGATACGCAGTATTTT

d_gene: TRBD1
v_gene: TRBV12-3/TRBV12-4
j_gene: TRBJ1-5
CDR3aa: CASSLGTGGYVF
CDR3nt: TGTGCCAGCAGTTTAGGGACAGGGGGCTATGTTTTT

d_gene: -
v_gene: TRBV5-6
j_gene: TRBJ1-2
CDR3aa: CASTYTTLERGYTF
CDR3nt: TGTGCCAGCACCTATACAACCCTGGAGCGGGGCTACACCTTC

d_gene: -
v_gene: TRBV18
j_gene: TRBJ2-1
CDR3aa: CASSPLRGNEQFF
CDR3nt: TGTGCCAGCTCACCACTAAGAGGCAATGAGCAGTTCTTC

d_gene: TRBD1
v_gene: TRBV7-9
j_gene: TRBJ2-7
CDR3aa: CASSPRDRGQREQYF
CDR3nt: TGTGCCAGCAGCCCCCGGGACAGGGGGCAGAGGGAGCAGTACTTC

d_gene: -
v_gene: TRBV9
j_gene: TRBJ2-3
CDR3aa: CASSAKAGAPSTDTQYF
CDR3nt: TGTGCCAGCAGCGCAAAGGCGGGGGCCCCTAGCACAGATACGCAGTATTTT

d_gene: -
v_gene: TRBV6-5
j_gene: TRBJ2-7
CDR3aa: CASTQGTENSYEQYF
CDR3nt: TGTGCCAGCACCCAGGGGACCGAAAACTCCTACGAGCAGTACTTC

d_gene: TRBD2
v_gene: TRBV7-9
j_gene: TRBJ2-3
CDR3aa: CASRAGGWRTDTQYF
CDR3nt: TGTGCCAGCCGAGCGGGGGGATGGAGGACAGATACGCAGTATTTT

d_gene: -
v_gene: TRBV5-1
j_gene: TRBJ2-7
CDR3aa: CASSVSGISYEQYF
CDR3nt: TGCGCCAGCAGCGTTTCCGGGATCTCCTACGAGCAGTACTTC

d_gene: -
v_gene: TRBV6-5
j_gene: TRBJ2-1
CDR3aa: CASSYSPSRRHNEQFF
CDR3nt: TGTGCCAGCAGTTACTCGCCTAGCCGGAGACACAATGAGCAGTTCTTC

d_gene: TRBD1
v_gene: TRBV5-1
j_gene: TRBJ2-7
CDR3aa: CASSLRGLFPYF
CDR3nt: TGCGCCAGCAGCTTGAGGGGGCTTTTTCCCTACTTC

d_gene: -
v_gene: TRBV2
j_gene: TRBJ2-2
CDR3aa: CASSGLSGWELFF
CDR3nt: TGTGCCAGCAGTGGTCTGTCAGGCTGGGAGCTGTTTTTT

d_gene: -
v_gene: TRBV11-2
j_gene: TRBJ1-1
CDR3aa: CASSFGFMNTEAFF
CDR3nt: TGTGCCAGCAGCTTCGGGTTCATGAACACTGAAGCTTTCTTT

d_gene: -
v_gene: TRBV6-5
j_gene: TRBJ1-4
CDR3aa: CASGLRLEEKLFF
CDR3nt: TGTGCCAGCGGACTCAGGCTAGAAGAAAAACTGTTTTTT

d_gene: TRBD1
v_gene: TRBV6-6
j_gene: TRBJ2-1
CDR3aa: CASSRSDRGAEQFF
CDR3nt: TGTGCCAGCAGCCGCTCCGACAGGGGGGCTGAGCAGTTCTTC

d_gene: TRBD1
v_gene: TRBV6-5
j_gene: TRBJ1-3
CDR3aa: CASSGTGRGNTIYF
CDR3nt: TGTGCCAGCAGCGGGACAGGGAGGGGAAACACCATATATTTT

d_gene: -
v_gene: TRBV19
j_gene: TRBJ1-5
CDR3aa: CASRLGNQPQHF
CDR3nt: TGTGCCAGTAGGCTAGGGAATCAGCCCCAGCATTTT

d_gene: -
v_gene: TRBV5-4
j_gene: TRBJ2-7
CDR3aa: CASSPWGRGAEYSYEQYF
CDR3nt: TGTGCCAGCAGCCCCTGGGGCAGGGGCGCCGAGTATTCCTACGAGCAGTACTTC

d_gene: TRBD1
v_gene: TRBV4-1
j_gene: TRBJ1-2
CDR3aa: CASSRPGTGNGYTF
CDR3nt: TGCGCCAGCAGCCGTCCCGGGACAGGGAACGGCTACACCTTC

d_gene: TRBD1
v_gene: TRBV6-5
j_gene: TRBJ1-1
CDR3aa: CASSSMPGTAIMAFF
CDR3nt: TGTGCCAGCAGCTCCATGCCCGGGACAGCAATTATGGCTTTCTTT

d_gene: -
v_gene: TRBV7-9
j_gene: TRBJ1-1
CDR3aa: CASRVRGGLVNTEAFF
CDR3nt: TGTGCCAGCAGGGTCAGGGGCGGGCTTGTGAACACTGAAGCTTTCTTT

d_gene: -
v_gene: TRBV28
j_gene: TRBJ1-2
CDR3aa: CASSFGGRRGYTF
CDR3nt: TGTGCCAGCAGTTTCGGCGGGCGGCGTGGCTACACCTTC

d_gene: -
v_gene: TRBV5-1
j_gene: TRBJ1-2
CDR3aa: CASSQSGVGGYTF
CDR3nt: TGCGCCAGCAGCCAGTCGGGGGTTGGTGGCTACACCTTC